What follows are 18 T cell receptor beta chains derived from one specimen sequenced in a study of HIV-infected patients and healthy controls. The repertoire came from unfractionated whole blood and reflected all unsorted peripheral T cells. Reverse transcription used around 500 ng RNA and constant-region primers for alpha and beta. Each of the alpha and beta chains got its own library through chain-specific third strand synthesis with indices. Each CDR3 protein is one row after TCRdb ran MiXCR on the 5' RACE reads. Here the sample spans about 12,000 distinct CDR3 sequences, roughly a tenth being singletons. The sequencing sample was made of blood. The receptors derive from an adult in good health.

This clonotype rates as medium-sized. V is TRBV5-1 and J is TRBJ1-2; tentative D call: TRBD1 (5 bases). From germline, CDR1 is SGHRS and CDR2 YFSETQ. V was trimmed by 1 base and J by 3 bases, leaving 13 bases between them. This CDR3 contains 15 residues. The CDR3 is CASSLTGAVDYGYTF. The CDR3 DNA reads TGCGCCAGCAGCTTGACCGGGGCGGTTGACTATGGCTACACCTTC. Filled out from reference TRBV5-1 and TRBJ1-2, the complete variable domain reads KAGVTQTPRYLIKTRGQQVTLSCSPISGHRSVSWYQQTPGQGLQFLFEYFSETQRNKGNFPGRFSGRQFSNSRSEMNVSTLELGDSALYLCASSLTGAVDYGYTFGSGTRLTVV.

This clonotype was counted ten times or more. The V and J genes are TRBV20-1 and TRBJ1-6; TRBD1 matches 8 bases. Germline V gives CDR1 DFQATT, CDR2 SNEGSKA (reference sequence). The CDR3 contains 14 residues. V lost 7 bases, J lost 9 bases, and 11 bases stayed unmatched. Here the CDR3 DNA reads TGCAGTGGAGCAGGGGGCGAGGGCAGTTCACCCCTCCACTTT. Translating it yields CSGAGGEGSSPLHF.

The J gene is TRBJ2-7, the V gene TRBV20-1; D is possibly TRBD2 (5 bases). CDR3 length: 14 residues. The V gene lost 6 bases and the J gene lost 3 bases, with 18 bases spanning the gap. The germline V gene encodes CDR1 DFQATT and CDR2 SNEGSKA (reference sequence). CDR3 DNA: TGCAGTGCGGCTAGCCGGGGATTAAGCTACGAGCAGTACTTC. Translation gives CSAASRGLSYEQYF.

By frequency in the sample, this clonotype is medium-sized. V is TRBV7-2 and J is TRBJ2-6; weak D call: TRBD1 (5 bases). This CDR3 spans 15 amino acids. The V end lost 3 bases, the J end lost 2 bases, and 8 bases lay between the germline ends. Germline values: CDR1 SGHTA, CDR2 FQGNSA. Here the CDR3 DNA reads TGTGCCAGCAGCTTTCAGGGTCCTGGGGCCAACGTCCTGACTTTC. It yields the protein CASSFQGPGANVLTF.

This clonotype is medium-sized by share. The chain employs TRBV20-1 and TRBJ1-1; D is unclear. V was cut by 3 bases and J by 4 bases, with 15 bases left in between. The germline V gene has CDR1 DFQATT and CDR2 SNEGSKA (reference sequence). The CDR3 covers 14 residues. The CDR3 protein is CSAREGPPSTEAFF. Written as DNA, the CDR3 is TGCAGTGCTAGGGAAGGGCCCCCTAGCACTGAAGCTTTCTTT.

This clonotype was seen repeatedly, ten times or more. The rearrangement links TRBV7-8 to TRBJ2-3; TRBD1 might be the D (6 bases). V lost 3 bases and J lost 3, with 16 bases in between. CDR1 is SGHVS, CDR2 FQNEAQ, per germline. The length of the CDR3 is 16 residues. In nucleotides, the CDR3 is TGTGCCAGCAGCTTTTCGGACAGCCGACTAACAGATACGCAGTATTTT. Translation: CASSFSDSRLTDTQYF.

This clonotype was found many times. The V and J genes are TRBV5-6 and TRBJ2-6, with a weak D call TRBD2 (6 bases). The length of the CDR3 is 17 residues. The ends were cut back, 3 bases at V and 2 bases at J, with 15 bases in the middle. Germline assignment: CDR1 SGHDT and CDR2 YYEEEE. The CDR3 protein is CASSSPPLAPGANVLTF. Here the CDR3 DNA reads TGTGCCAGCAGCTCCCCCCCACTAGCTCCTGGGGCCAACGTCCTGACTTTC.

There are many counts of this clonotype. J is TRBJ1-1 and V is TRBV6-5; the D is unclear. The CDR3 is made up of 16 amino acids. The germline V and J ends were trimmed by 0 bases and 4 bases, with 15 bases remaining between them. Germline lookup yields CDR1 MNHEY and CDR2 SVGAGI. CDR3 DNA sequence: TGTGCCAGCAGTTACTCGAGTCCAAGGGTCGGCACTGAAGCTTTCTTT. This gives the protein CASSYSSPRVGTEAFF.

By proportion, this clonotype is medium-sized (0.01 to 0.1%). The V and J genes are TRBV10-3 and TRBJ2-1, with 7 bases matching TRBD1. The germline CDR1 and CDR2 sequences are ENHRY and SYGVKD. V shed 6 bases and J 7 bases; nucleotides not matched to a gene: 9. The CDR3 extends over 14 amino acids. For the CDR3, the DNA is TGTGCCATCAGAGACAGGGCTGGTAGGAATGAGCAGTTCTTC. Amino acid sequence: CAIRDRAGRNEQFF.

In this sample, this clonotype turned up many times. The chain combines TRBV27 with TRBJ2-7; no clear D. Germline assignment: CDR1 MNHEY and CDR2 SMNVEV (reference sequence). This CDR3 has 12 amino acids. V lost 7 bases to trimming and J lost 5 bases, with 12 bases between them. The CDR3: CASTSSGDEQYF. The CDR3 coding sequence is TGTGCCAGCACCTCTTCCGGTGACGAGCAGTACTTC.

The chain recombines TRBV7-2 with TRBJ2-2; 11 bases match TRBD2. This CDR3 is 15 amino acids long. The J segment lost 8 bases and the V segment lost 9 bases, leaving 11 bases of the junction unmatched. Germline CDR1 reads SGHTA; CDR2 reads FQGNSA. The chain's CDR3 is CASSLLAGEQGELFF. Here the CDR3 DNA reads TGTGCCAGTAGCCTACTAGCGGGAGAACAAGGGGAGCTGTTTTTT.

This clonotype was seen ten or more times. The chain carries TRBV19 and TRBJ1-4; D gene uncertain. V was clipped by 6 bases and J by 5 bases, with 22 bases between them. Germline V gives CDR1 LNHDA, CDR2 SQIVND (reference sequence). This CDR3 comprises 17 residues. Here the CDR3 reads CASSPGSSLLENEKLFF. DNA for the CDR3: TGTGCCAGTAGCCCTGGCTCCTCATTACTGGAGAATGAAAAACTGTTTTTT.

The chain uses TRBV7-9 and TRBJ2-3, with 9 bases fitting TRBD2. The CDR3 sequence is 15 residues long. The germline V gene has CDR1 SEHNR and CDR2 FQNEAQ (reference sequence). After removal of 5 bases from V and 5 bases from J, the junction contained 8 bases not matched to a gene. The CDR3 spells CASSKQAGGIDTQYF. CDR3 in DNA: TGTGCCAGCAGCAAGCAAGCGGGAGGAATAGATACGCAGTATTTT.

In its sample, this clonotype was seen many times. The rearrangement uses TRBV12-3 or TRBV12-4 and TRBJ1-4, with D perhaps matching TRBD1 (5 bases). Trimming removed 4 bases from V and 0 bases from J, with 9 bases in between. The CDR3 has 15 residues. CDR3 amino acids: CASSSLTATNEKLFF. Written as DNA, the CDR3 is TGTGCCAGCAGTTCTCTGACAGCAACTAATGAAAAACTGTTTTTT.

V is TRBV7-2 and J is TRBJ2-3; a possible D gene is TRBD2 (6 bases). The CDR3 extends over 15 amino acids. Between the trimmed V and J ends, which lost 5 bases and 2 bases, there was a span of 14 bases. Looked up from germline, CDR1 is SGHTA and CDR2 is FQGNSA. This CDR3 is CASSLWRADTDTQYF. CDR3 nucleotide sequence: TGTGCCAGCAGCCTATGGAGGGCGGACACAGATACGCAGTATTTT.

J is TRBJ2-3 and V is TRBV7-6; 8 bases line up with TRBD2. The CDR3 spans 14 residues. The V and J ends lost 6 bases and 5 bases, in that order; junction bases with no gene match: 7. The germline V gene encodes CDR1 SGHVS and CDR2 FNYEAQ. This chain's CDR3 is CASSRGGGEDTQYF. Written as DNA, the CDR3 is TGTGCCAGCAGTCGGGGGGGGGGTGAAGATACGCAGTATTTT.

This clonotype was observed at least ten times. The chain is built from TRBV6-1 and TRBJ1-1; D remains ambiguous. Deletions cut 8 bases from V and 0 bases from J, with 16 bases between. The CDR3 contains 15 residues. The germline V gene has CDR1 MNHNS and CDR2 SASEGT. Here the CDR3 DNA reads TGTGCCAGCGGATTTCTAGGGTCTGTGAACACTGAAGCTTTCTTT. Translation: CASGFLGSVNTEAFF.

This clonotype was seen ten or more times. The chain has TRBV20-1 and TRBJ2-4; TRBD1 agrees at 8 bases. Germline assignment: CDR1 DFQATT and CDR2 SNEGSKA (reference sequence). The CDR3 is made up of 13 amino acids. CDR3 region: CSSQGVAKNIQYF. The DNA of the CDR3 is TGCAGCTCACAGGGGGTAGCCAAAAACATTCAGTACTTC.